One and the same sample provided the 26 T cell receptor beta chains below, sequenced in a study of neoadjuvant nivolumab and ipilimumab in lung cancer. TCRdb's copy holds only in-frame clones and misses some; the assay was immunoSEQ multiplex PCR. The sample holds some 37,000 clones; roughly 89% are singletons and the top ten take 2.5% to 3.5%. The specimen was peripheral blood, collected before neoadjuvant nivolumab, alone or with ipilimumab. The receptors come from an adult with non-small cell lung cancer.

The rearrangement joins TRBV4-2 to TRBJ2-2; 7 bases are a match to TRBD2. The CDR3 extends over 18 amino acids. Germline V gene sequence: CDR1 LGHNA, CDR2 YNFKEQ. The J segment lost 4 bases and the V segment lost 0 bases, leaving 11 bases of the junction unmatched. The CDR3 DNA reads as TGTGCCAGCAGCCAAGAGGTTCCGGCGGGAGAGGTCACCGGGGAGCTGTTTTTT. Its protein product is CASSQEVPAGEVTGELFF.

This chain joins TRBV5-1 and TRBJ2-1, with 10 nucleotides matching TRBD2. V shed 0 bases and J 6 bases; nucleotides not matched to a gene: 9. This CDR3 comprises 17 residues. Germline V gene sequence: CDR1 SGHRS, CDR2 YFSETQ. The CDR3 loop reads CASSLAASGSLGNEQFF. The CDR3 DNA is TGCGCCAGCAGCTTGGCGGCTAGCGGGAGTCTGGGCAATGAGCAGTTCTTC.

This clone is a singleton in its sample. The chain couples TRBV7-7 to TRBJ2-1; TRBD2 agrees at 7 bases. The CDR3 is made up of 15 amino acids. The junction had 13 bases not matched to a gene; V was cut back by 5 bases and J by 9 bases. Germline V gene data show CDR1 as SSHAT and CDR2 as FNYEAQ (reference sequence). CDR3 coding DNA: TGTGCCAGCAGCCAGGATGGCGGGAGTCGGGGTGAGCAGTTCTTC. Translation gives CASSQDGGSRGEQFF.

This clone is a singleton in its sample. V is TRBV15 and J is TRBJ1-2, with 7 bases identical to TRBD1. The CDR3 consists of 16 residues. Unmatched junction bases numbered 8, after V lost 0 bases and J lost 4 bases. The germline V gene has CDR1 LNHNV and CDR2 YYDKDF (reference sequence). The CDR3 region has the DNA TGTGCCACCAGCAGAGATCAAGTGGGGACAGCCTATGGCTACACCTTC. This translates into CATSRDQVGTAYGYTF.

The count of this clone is one. The chain uses TRBV28 and TRBJ1-2; possibly TRBD1 for D (5 bases). Germline lookup yields CDR1 MDHEN and CDR2 SYDVKM. The CDR3 loop spans 13 amino acids. V dropped 7 bases and J dropped 4 bases, with 13 bases sitting between them. In nucleotides, the CDR3 is TGTGCCAGCATTCCAGGGAAAACCTATGGCTACACCTTC. The encoded protein is CASIPGKTYGYTF.

The chain employs TRBV7-8 and TRBJ2-2; maybe TRBD2 (6 bases). V was pared by 3 bases and J by 1 base, with 12 bases between. Germline V lookup: CDR1 SGHVS, CDR2 FQNEAQ. The CDR3 is 16 amino acids. CDR3 DNA: TGTGCCAGCAGCTTCCTCATCGGGGGGAACACCGGGGAGCTGTTTTTT. It encodes CASSFLIGGNTGELFF.

The gene calls are TRBV19 and TRBJ1-1; D call uncertain. Trimming removed 7 bases at V and 2 bases at J, with 14 bases between. In germline, CDR1 is LNHDA, CDR2 SQIVND (reference sequence). The CDR3 is 14 residues long. Here the CDR3 reads CASKLVSPNTEAFF. The DNA for the CDR3 is TGTGCCAGTAAGTTAGTCTCCCCAAACACTGAAGCTTTCTTT.

As DNA, the CDR3 is TGTGCCAGCAGTATACAGTTCAAGCAGTTCTTC. It translates to CASSIQFKQFF. This chain uses TRBV7-9 with TRBJ2-1; the D is unclear. The V and J ends lost 6 bases and 11 bases respectively, with 11 bases between them. The germline V gene has CDR1 SEHNR and CDR2 FQNEAQ (reference sequence). This CDR3 contains 11 residues.

This chain links TRBV7-9 with TRBJ1-1; D may be TRBD1 (6 bases). Germline CDR1 SEHNR, CDR2 FQNEAQ (reference sequence). The CDR3 is made up of 13 amino acids. The V end lost 5 bases, the J end lost 1 base, and 8 bases lay between the germline ends. As DNA, the CDR3 is TGTGCCAGCAGCCCGACAGGGAACACTGAAGCTTTCTTT. Residues: CASSPTGNTEAFF.

The sample holds one count of this clone. The chain is built from TRBV7-2 and TRBJ1-4, with 8 positions matching TRBD1. Germline assignment: CDR1 SGHTA and CDR2 FQGNSA. There are 15 residues in the CDR3. Losses at the gene ends were 5 bases for V and 3 bases for J; bases not matched to a gene: 5. This chain's CDR3 is CASSENRGSNEKLFF. In nucleotides, the CDR3 is TGTGCCAGCAGCGAAAACAGGGGGTCTAATGAAAAACTGTTTTTT.

The sample holds one count of this clone. The rearrangement links TRBV2 to TRBJ1-5; the match to TRBD1 covers 9 bases. With 6 bases clipped from V and 4 bases from J, the junction kept 4 bases outside the gene matches. CDR1 SNHLY and CDR2 FYNNEI come from the germline V gene. The CDR3 spans 14 residues. The CDR3 loop is CASSPGQGNQPQHF. The CDR3 DNA reads TGTGCCAGCAGCCCGGGACAGGGTAATCAGCCCCAGCATTTT.

J is TRBJ1-3 and V is TRBV15; 11 nucleotides agree with TRBD1. The CDR3 has 16 amino acids. Germline trimming cut 4 bases from V and 8 bases from J; bases unmatched to any gene: 10. Germline V CDR1 and CDR2: LNHNV, YYDKDF (reference sequence). In nucleotides, the CDR3 is TGTGCCACCAGCACCGGAGGACAGGGGGCCACTTACACCATATATTTT. Its translation: CATSTGGQGATYTIYF.

V is TRBV11-3 and J is TRBJ2-1, with unresolved D. From germline, CDR1 is SGHNT and CDR2 YENEEA. The CDR3 consists of 14 residues. Trimming shortened V by 5 bases and J by 5 bases, and 13 bases separated the two germline ends. The chain's CDR3 is CASSQRGVNNEQFF. The CDR3 DNA reads TGTGCCAGCAGCCAGAGAGGCGTGAACAATGAGCAGTTCTTC.

In its sample, this clone was seen once. This rearrangement joins TRBV7-9 to TRBJ2-7; TRBD2 might be the D (6 bases). CDR3 length equals 14 residues. In germline, CDR1 is SEHNR, CDR2 FQNEAQ (reference sequence). Deletions cut 1 base from V and 2 bases from J, with 9 bases between. CDR3 DNA: TGTGCCAGCAGCTTAGACGGGGGAACCTACGAGCAGTACTTC. It specifies CASSLDGGTYEQYF.

This clone appeared a few times. The chain recombines TRBV5-1 with TRBJ2-1, with D possibly matching TRBD2 (6 bases). The germline gives CDR1 SGHRS, CDR2 YFSETQ. The CDR3 spans 15 residues. Trimming removed 0 bases from V and 6 bases from J, with 13 bases in between. CDR3 loop: CASSLGLEAPNEQFF. CDR3 sequence (DNA): TGCGCCAGCAGCTTGGGACTAGAGGCCCCCAATGAGCAGTTCTTC.

J is TRBJ2-3 and V is TRBV7-9; 9 bases map to TRBD2. Unmatched junction bases numbered 14, after V lost 3 bases and J lost 4 bases. The germline CDR1 and CDR2 sequences are SEHNR and FQNEAQ (reference sequence). There are 18 residues in the CDR3. The CDR3 sequence is CASSLGLAIGTASDTQYF. The CDR3 DNA follows: TGTGCCAGCAGCTTGGGACTAGCTATAGGAACGGCGTCAGATACGCAGTATTTT.

The chain combines TRBV7-9 with TRBJ2-7; perhaps TRBD2 as D (5 bases). The CDR3 is 15 amino acids. V was shortened by 3 bases and J by 0 bases, with 12 bases between the two germline ends. Looked up from germline, CDR1 is SEHNR and CDR2 is FQNEAQ (reference sequence). CDR3 amino acids: CASSLASGSSYEQYF. In nucleotides, the CDR3 is TGTGCCAGCAGCTTGGCCTCGGGAAGCTCCTACGAGCAGTACTTC.

A single count supports this clone. The rearrangement links TRBV5-1 to TRBJ1-1; D is unresolved. The V gene's germline CDR1 is SGHRS and CDR2 YFSETQ. With 7 bases removed from V and 0 bases from J, the gap between germline ends came to 13 bases. The CDR3 spans 14 residues. CDR3 region: CASRSQAMNTEAFF. CDR3 DNA: TGCGCCAGCCGATCTCAGGCCATGAACACTGAAGCTTTCTTT.

The chain links TRBV7-8 to TRBJ2-5; possible D gene TRBD1, 6 bases. CDR3 length: 15 amino acids. With 1 base removed from V and 5 bases from J, the gap between germline ends came to 14 bases. The germline V gene has CDR1 SGHVS and CDR2 FQNEAQ. The CDR3 loop is CASSLEVQGTETQYF. In DNA form, the CDR3 reads TGTGCCAGCAGCTTAGAGGTTCAGGGGACGGAGACCCAGTACTTC.

The chain is built from TRBV4-3 and TRBJ1-1; 7 positions agree with TRBD1. The ends lost 1 base at V and 0 bases at J; junction bases unmatched: 5. This CDR3 comprises 16 residues. Germline V gene data show CDR1 as LGHNA and CDR2 as YSLEER. This CDR3 reads CASSQARGQLNTEAFF. The CDR3 nucleotides read TGCGCCAGCAGCCAAGCTAGGGGGCAGTTGAACACTGAAGCTTTCTTT.

The chain employs TRBV7-2 and TRBJ1-1; D is uncertain. Trimming stripped 5 bases from V and 0 bases from J, with 10 bases between. There are 14 residues in the CDR3. Germline CDR1 is SGHTA and CDR2 is FQGNSA. The CDR3 sequence: CASSARTVNTEAFF. In DNA, the CDR3 is TGTGCCAGCAGCGCACGGACGGTGAACACTGAAGCTTTCTTT.

This chain uses TRBV5-5 with TRBJ1-5, with D maybe TRBD1 (6 bases). Germline V CDR1 and CDR2: SGHKS, YYEKEE (reference sequence). CDR3 length: 16 amino acids. Trimming left V 4 bases short and J 4 bases short, with 18 bases between. The chain's CDR3 is CASSLSTLTGNQPQHF. The CDR3 nucleotides are TGTGCCAGCAGCCTCTCTACCCTGACAGGTAATCAGCCCCAGCATTTT.

This chain uses TRBV7-9 with TRBJ2-7; 9 bases match TRBD1. This CDR3 comprises 14 residues. CDR1 is SEHNR, CDR2 FQNEAQ, per germline (reference sequence). The J segment lost 3 bases and the V segment lost 5 bases, leaving 5 bases of the junction unmatched. CDR3 region: CASSVRDRDYEQYF. The CDR3 coding sequence is TGTGCCAGCAGCGTCCGGGACAGGGACTACGAGCAGTACTTC.

V and J are TRBV27 and TRBJ2-2, with a tentative D call TRBD1 (6 bases). The V and J ends lost 5 bases and 2 bases respectively, with 9 bases between them. There are 14 residues in the CDR3. The V gene's germline CDR1 is MNHEY and CDR2 SMNVEV (reference sequence). CDR3 sequence reads: CASSQGQNTGELFF. The CDR3 DNA sequence: TGTGCCAGCAGTCAGGGACAAAACACCGGGGAGCTGTTTTTT.

DNA for the CDR3: TGTGCCAGCAGCGTAGCGGGAGGGAAGGGAGATACGCAGTATTTT. Protein: CASSVAGGKGDTQYF. The chain carries TRBV9 and TRBJ2-3, with TRBD2 matching over 8 bases. Trimming cost V 0 bases and J 5 bases; bases outside gene matches: 5. Germline V lookup: CDR1 SGDLS, CDR2 YYNGEE. This CDR3 has 15 residues.

This clone showed up just once. This chain links TRBV23-1 with TRBJ2-7; 9 bases are shared with TRBD1. TRBV23-1 is known as an ORF, though its function is uncertain. This CDR3 region has 16 residues. Germline trimming cut 3 bases from V and 2 bases from J; bases unmatched to any gene: 8. This CDR3 is CASSHETGGSTYEQYF. The CDR3 nucleotides are TGCGCCAGCAGTCACGAAACAGGGGGCTCCACCTACGAGCAGTACTTC.